This entry lists 4 T cell receptor beta chains sequenced from one sample in a study of TIL therapy for anti-PD-1-resistant metastatic lung cancer. This was the immunoSEQ v3 assay. Generated by immunoSEQ multiplex PCR, the TCRdb table keeps only in-frame clones and is missing some. The sample consists of 20,000 or so clones, about 83% of them appearing once. Stated time point: pre-treatment sample, taken before nivolumab and TIL therapy. Source: blood, taken at baseline. These receptors all stem from a person aged 25-79 years with non-small cell lung cancer.

This chain uses TRBV28 with TRBJ2-3; 7 nucleotides match TRBD2. This CDR3 comprises 15 residues. Germline loops: CDR1 MDHEN, CDR2 SYDVKM. After removal of 1 base from V and 1 base from J, the junction contained 2 bases not matched to a gene. The CDR3: CASSLSGGGTDTQYF. CDR3 coding DNA: TGTGCCAGCAGTTTATCGGGGGGTGGCACAGATACGCAGTATTTT.

The rearrangement links TRBV19 to TRBJ2-7; the match to TRBD2 covers 10 bases. Germline values: CDR1 LNHDA, CDR2 SQIVND (reference sequence). CDR3 size: 14 residues. With 4 bases clipped from V and 4 bases from J, the junction kept 4 bases outside the gene matches. The CDR3 is CASSTASGSYEQYF. As DNA, the CDR3 is TGTGCCAGTAGTACGGCTAGCGGGAGTTACGAGCAGTACTTC.

V is TRBV28 and J is TRBJ1-1; possible D gene TRBD1, 5 bases. The germline V and J ends were trimmed by 1 base and 7 bases, with 19 bases remaining between them. This CDR3 region has 16 residues. Looked up from germline, CDR1 is MDHEN and CDR2 is SYDVKM. In nucleotides, the CDR3 is TGTGCCAGCAGTTTATTATCTACAGGCCCTGACCTTGAAGCTTTCTTT. Its translation: CASSLLSTGPDLEAFF.

The chain recombines TRBV4-3 with TRBJ2-2, with D uncertain. V dropped 1 base and J dropped 3 bases, with 12 bases sitting between them. Germline V gene data show CDR1 as LGHNA and CDR2 as YSLEER. The CDR3 runs to 16 residues. CDR3 protein: CASSQVGTKDTGELFF. The CDR3 DNA sequence: TGCGCCAGCAGCCAAGTCGGAACCAAAGACACCGGGGAGCTGTTTTTT.